This TCR beta chain was observed in a study of blood T cell repertoires in COVID-19. Study context: From the United States, Italy and Spain came samples of acute and convalescent COVID-19.

The V gene lost 0 bases and the J gene lost 3 bases, with 6 bases spanning the gap. CDR3 length: 13 amino acids. Germline V lookup: CDR1 MNHEY, CDR2 SMNVEV (reference sequence). A Seattle source enrolled patients during active infection and followed them longitudinally. The data were produced by immunoSEQ multiplex PCR, yet TCRdb's version contains in-frame clones alone and is incomplete. The sample lists fewer than 450,000 clones, 85% to 90% occurring once. The material sequenced was peripheral blood. This clonotype was obtained from a woman aged 50 to 60 with COVID-19, enrolled during active disease. V gene TRBV27 combines with J gene TRBJ2-7; D perhaps matches TRBD2 (5 bases). CDR3 loop: CASSLSGVYEQYF. Here the CDR3 DNA reads TGTGCCAGCAGTTTATCGGGAGTCTACGAGCAGTACTTC.